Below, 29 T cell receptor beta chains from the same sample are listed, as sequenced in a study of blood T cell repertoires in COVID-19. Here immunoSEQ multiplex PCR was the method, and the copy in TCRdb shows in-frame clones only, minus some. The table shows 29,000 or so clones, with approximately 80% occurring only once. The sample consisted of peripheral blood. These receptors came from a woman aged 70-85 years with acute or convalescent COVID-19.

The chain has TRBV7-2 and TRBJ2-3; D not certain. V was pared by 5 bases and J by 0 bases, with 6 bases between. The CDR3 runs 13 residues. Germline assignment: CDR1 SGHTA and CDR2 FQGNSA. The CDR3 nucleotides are TGTGCCAGCAGCGTATATAGCACAGATACGCAGTATTTT. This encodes CASSVYSTDTQYF.

The CDR3 sequence is CASSYRTGNQPQHF. The CDR3 DNA is TGTGCCAGCAGTTACCGGACAGGGAATCAGCCCCAGCATTTT. The genes are TRBV6-5 and TRBJ1-5; 8 bases match TRBD1. CDR1 is MNHEY and CDR2 is SVGAGI in the germline V gene. CDR3 length: 14 amino acids. V was clipped by 2 bases and J by 4 bases; unmatched bases: 1.

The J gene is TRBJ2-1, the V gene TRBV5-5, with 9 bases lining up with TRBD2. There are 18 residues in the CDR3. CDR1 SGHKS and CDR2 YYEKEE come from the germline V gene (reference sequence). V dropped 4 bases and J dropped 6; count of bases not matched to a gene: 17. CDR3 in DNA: TGTGCCAGCAGCACCCAGGGATATAGGGGACTAGCCTCCAATGAGCAGTTCTTC. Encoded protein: CASSTQGYRGLASNEQFF.

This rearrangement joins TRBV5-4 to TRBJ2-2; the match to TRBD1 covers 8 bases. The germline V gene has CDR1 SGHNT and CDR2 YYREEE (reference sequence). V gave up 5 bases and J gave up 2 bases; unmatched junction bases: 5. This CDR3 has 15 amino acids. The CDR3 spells CASSQGQANTGELFF. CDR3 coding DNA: TGTGCCAGCAGTCAGGGACAGGCTAACACCGGGGAGCTGTTTTTT.

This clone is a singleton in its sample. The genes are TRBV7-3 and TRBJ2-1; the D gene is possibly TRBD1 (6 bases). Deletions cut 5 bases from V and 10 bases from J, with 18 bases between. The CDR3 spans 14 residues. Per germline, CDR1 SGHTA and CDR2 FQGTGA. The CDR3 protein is CASSLGTPFGEQFF. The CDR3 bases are TGTGCCAGCAGCCTAGGGACACCTTTCGGGGAGCAGTTCTTC.

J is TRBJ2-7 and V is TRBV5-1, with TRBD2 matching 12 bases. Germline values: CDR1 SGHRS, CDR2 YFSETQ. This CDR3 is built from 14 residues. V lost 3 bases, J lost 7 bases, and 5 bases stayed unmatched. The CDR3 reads CASSSLTSGGEQYF. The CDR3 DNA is TGCGCCAGCAGCTCCTTGACTAGCGGGGGTGAGCAGTACTTC.

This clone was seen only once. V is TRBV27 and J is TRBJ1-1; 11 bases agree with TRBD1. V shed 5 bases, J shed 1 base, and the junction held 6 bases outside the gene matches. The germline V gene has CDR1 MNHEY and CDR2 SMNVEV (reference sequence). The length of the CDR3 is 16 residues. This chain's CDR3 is CASSRTGGAGNTEAFF. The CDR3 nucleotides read TGTGCCAGCAGTCGGACAGGGGGCGCCGGGAACACTGAAGCTTTCTTT.

The CDR3 region is CASSPRLAALGDTQYF. CDR3 bases: TGTGCCAGCAGCCCAAGACTAGCGGCCCTGGGTGATACGCAGTATTTT. The rearrangement joins TRBV11-2 to TRBJ2-3, with TRBD2 matching 9 bases. Germline V gene lookup returns CDR1 SGHAT and CDR2 FQNNGV. Trimming removed 5 bases from V and 6 bases from J; junction bases left unmatched: 12. This CDR3 is built from 16 residues.

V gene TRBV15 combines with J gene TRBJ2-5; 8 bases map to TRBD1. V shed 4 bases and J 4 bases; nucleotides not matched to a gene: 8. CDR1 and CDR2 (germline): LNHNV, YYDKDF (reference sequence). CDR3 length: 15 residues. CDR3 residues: CATSTAGQGGETQYF. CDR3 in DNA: TGTGCCACCAGCACGGCAGGACAGGGCGGAGAGACCCAGTACTTC.

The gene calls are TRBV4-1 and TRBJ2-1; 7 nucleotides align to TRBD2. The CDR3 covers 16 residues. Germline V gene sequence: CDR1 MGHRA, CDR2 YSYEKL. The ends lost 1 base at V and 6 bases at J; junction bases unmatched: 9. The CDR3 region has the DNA TGCGCCAGCAGCCAAGCCACTAGCGATCTTCTCAATGAGCAGTTCTTC. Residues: CASSQATSDLLNEQFF.

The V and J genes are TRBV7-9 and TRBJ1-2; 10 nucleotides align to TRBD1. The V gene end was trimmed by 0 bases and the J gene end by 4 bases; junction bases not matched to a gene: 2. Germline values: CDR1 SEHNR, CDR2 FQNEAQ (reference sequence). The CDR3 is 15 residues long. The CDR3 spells CASSLAWDRGYGYTF. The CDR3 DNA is TGTGCCAGCAGCTTAGCGTGGGACAGGGGCTATGGCTACACCTTC.

The CDR3 sequence: CASSEGTGGYNEQFF. In nucleotides, the CDR3 is TGTGCCAGCAGTGAGGGGACAGGGGGCTACAATGAGCAGTTCTTC. The chain links TRBV6-1 to TRBJ2-1, with 11 positions matching TRBD1. With V trimmed by 3 bases and J by 3 bases, 1 base remained unmatched. The CDR3 sequence is 15 residues long. CDR1 and CDR2 (germline): MNHNS, SASEGT.

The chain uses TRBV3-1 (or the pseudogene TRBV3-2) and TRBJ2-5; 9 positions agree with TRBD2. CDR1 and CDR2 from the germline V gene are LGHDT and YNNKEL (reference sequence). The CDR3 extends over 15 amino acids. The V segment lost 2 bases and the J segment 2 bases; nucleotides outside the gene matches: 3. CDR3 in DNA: TGTGCCAGCAGCCAAACCCTAGCGGGGCAAGAGACCCAGTACTTC. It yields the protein CASSQTLAGQETQYF.

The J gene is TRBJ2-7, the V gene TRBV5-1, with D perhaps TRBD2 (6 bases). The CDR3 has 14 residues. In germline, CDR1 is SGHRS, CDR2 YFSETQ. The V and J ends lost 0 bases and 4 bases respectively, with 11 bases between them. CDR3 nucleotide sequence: TGCGCCAGCAGCTTGGGGGCGGGACCGTACGAGCAGTACTTC. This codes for CASSLGAGPYEQYF.

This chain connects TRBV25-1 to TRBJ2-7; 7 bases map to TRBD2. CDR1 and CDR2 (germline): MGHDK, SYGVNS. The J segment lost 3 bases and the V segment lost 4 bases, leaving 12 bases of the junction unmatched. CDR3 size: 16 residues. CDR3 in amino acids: CASSVDRDYSDYEQYF. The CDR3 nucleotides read TGTGCCAGCAGTGTCGACCGGGACTACAGTGACTACGAGCAGTACTTC.

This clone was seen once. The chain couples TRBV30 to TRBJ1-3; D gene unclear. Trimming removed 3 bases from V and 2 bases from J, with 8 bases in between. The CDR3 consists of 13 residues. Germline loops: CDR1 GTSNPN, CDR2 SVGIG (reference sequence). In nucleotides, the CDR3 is TGTGCCTGGAGCCCCCGGGCTGGAAACACCATATATTTT. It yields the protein CAWSPRAGNTIYF.

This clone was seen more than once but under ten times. In nucleotides, the CDR3 is TGTGCCACCAGTGATTCAACAGGGATCGGCACAGATACGCAGTATTTT. This codes for CATSDSTGIGTDTQYF. The chain combines TRBV24-1 with TRBJ2-3; perhaps TRBD1 as D (6 bases). Trimming stripped 2 bases from V and 1 base from J, with 12 bases between. This CDR3 is built from 16 residues. Germline-derived CDR1 and CDR2 are KGHDR and SFDVKD.

Here the CDR3 reads CASSAPPGQDNNEQFF. CDR3 nucleotides: TGTGCCAGCAGTGCTCCCCCGGGACAGGACAACAATGAGCAGTTCTTC. The J gene is TRBJ2-1, the V gene TRBV25-1; TRBD1 agrees at 8 bases. This CDR3 region has 16 residues. Germline V gives CDR1 MGHDK, CDR2 SYGVNS. V trimming: 4 bases; J trimming: 5 bases; junction bases outside the gene matches: 10.

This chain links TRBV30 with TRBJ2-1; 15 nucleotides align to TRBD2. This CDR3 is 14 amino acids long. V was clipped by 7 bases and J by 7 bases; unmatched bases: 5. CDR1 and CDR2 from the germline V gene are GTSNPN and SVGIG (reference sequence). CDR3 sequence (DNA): TGTGCCTTTGGACTAGCGGGAGGGCCGAATGAGCAGTTCTTC. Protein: CAFGLAGGPNEQFF.

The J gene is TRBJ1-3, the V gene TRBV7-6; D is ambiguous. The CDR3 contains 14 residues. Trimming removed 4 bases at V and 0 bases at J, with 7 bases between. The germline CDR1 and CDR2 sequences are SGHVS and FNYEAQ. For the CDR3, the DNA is TGTGCCAGCAGCTCCGGGAGCTCTGGAAACACCATATATTTT. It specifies CASSSGSSGNTIYF.

The chain's CDR3 is CASSPPGLAVYEQYF. The DNA for the CDR3 is TGTGCCAGCAGTCCTCCGGGACTAGCGGTCTACGAGCAGTACTTC. The J gene is TRBJ2-7, the V gene TRBV28, with 11 bases fitting TRBD2. The CDR3 is 15 residues long. The germline V gene encodes CDR1 MDHEN and CDR2 SYDVKM. The J segment lost 3 bases and the V segment lost 5 bases, leaving 6 bases of the junction unmatched.

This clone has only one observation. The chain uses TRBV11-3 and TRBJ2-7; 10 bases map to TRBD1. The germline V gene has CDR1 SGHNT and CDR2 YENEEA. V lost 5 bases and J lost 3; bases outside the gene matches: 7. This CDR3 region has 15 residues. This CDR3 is CASSPTGTGVYEQYF. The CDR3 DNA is TGTGCCAGCAGCCCGACCGGGACAGGGGTCTACGAGCAGTACTTC.

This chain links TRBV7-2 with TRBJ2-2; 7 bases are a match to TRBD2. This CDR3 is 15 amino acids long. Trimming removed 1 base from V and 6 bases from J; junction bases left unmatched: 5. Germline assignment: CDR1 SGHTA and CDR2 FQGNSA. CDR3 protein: CASSLESGGSGELFF. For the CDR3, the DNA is TGTGCCAGCAGCTTAGAGTCGGGGGGATCCGGGGAGCTGTTTTTT.

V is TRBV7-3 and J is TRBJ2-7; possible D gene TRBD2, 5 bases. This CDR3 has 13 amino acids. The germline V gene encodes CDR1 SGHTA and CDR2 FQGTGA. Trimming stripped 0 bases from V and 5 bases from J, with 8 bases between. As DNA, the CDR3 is TGTGCCAGCAGCTTAACGTCGGGGAACGAGCAGTACTTC. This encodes CASSLTSGNEQYF.

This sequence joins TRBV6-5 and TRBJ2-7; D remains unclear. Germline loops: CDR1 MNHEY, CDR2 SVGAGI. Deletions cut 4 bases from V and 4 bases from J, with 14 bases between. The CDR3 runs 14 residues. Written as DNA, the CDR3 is TGTGCCAGCAGTTTCAAGGCGCGGCTTTACGAGCAGTACTTC. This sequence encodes CASSFKARLYEQYF.

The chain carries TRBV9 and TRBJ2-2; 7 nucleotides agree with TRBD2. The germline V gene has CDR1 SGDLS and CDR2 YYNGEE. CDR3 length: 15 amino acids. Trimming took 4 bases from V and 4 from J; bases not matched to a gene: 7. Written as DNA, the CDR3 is TGTGCCAGCAGCCAGACTAGCACCGTCACCGGGGAGCTGTTTTTT. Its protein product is CASSQTSTVTGELFF.

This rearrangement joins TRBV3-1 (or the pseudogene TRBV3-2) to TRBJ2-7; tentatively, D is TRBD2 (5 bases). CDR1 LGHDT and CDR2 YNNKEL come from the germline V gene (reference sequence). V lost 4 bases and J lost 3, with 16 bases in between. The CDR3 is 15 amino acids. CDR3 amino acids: CASSPPRGIFYEQYF. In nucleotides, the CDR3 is TGTGCCAGCAGCCCTCCGAGAGGGATTTTCTACGAGCAGTACTTC.

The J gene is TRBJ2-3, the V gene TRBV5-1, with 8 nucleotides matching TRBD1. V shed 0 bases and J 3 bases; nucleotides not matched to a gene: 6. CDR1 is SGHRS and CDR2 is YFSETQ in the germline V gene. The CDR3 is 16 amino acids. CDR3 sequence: CASSLASGGRTDTQYF. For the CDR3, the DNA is TGCGCCAGCAGCTTGGCGTCAGGGGGCAGGACAGATACGCAGTATTTT.

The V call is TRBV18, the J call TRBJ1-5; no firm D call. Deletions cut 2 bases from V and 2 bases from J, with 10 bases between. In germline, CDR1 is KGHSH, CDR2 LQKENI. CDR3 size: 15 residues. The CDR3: CASSPAGGGNQPQHF. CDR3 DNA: TGTGCCAGCTCACCAGCAGGCGGGGGCAATCAGCCCCAGCATTTT.